Below are 7 T cell receptor beta chains sequenced from a single sample in a study of T cells in Graves' hyperthyroidism and ophthalmopathy (dated by TCRdb to the late 2010s). Libraries came from multiplex PCR. These reads were obtained on an Illumina HiSeq 2000. The TCR beta CDR3 regions were amplified from the RNA transcripts. The TCR CDR3 was subjected to a first round of RT-PCR using the HTBI primer set and the Qiagen OneStep RT-PCR kit. The public sequencing data were trimmed at Q25 with fastp and processed into clonotypes with MiXCR by TCRdb, which kept only in-frame beta chains. Rows matching on CDR3 protein sequence are summarized as one entry with the most common DNA and genes. The sample table records 530,000 or so distinct CDR3 sequences; roughly 15% of these occur just once. The leading ten clones occupy 17% of the sample. The specimen sequenced was blood. Receptor source: a woman aged 18-30 years with Graves' ophthalmopathy.

This clonotype was detected many times. The chain couples TRBV29-1 to TRBJ2-3; possibly TRBD1 for D (6 bases). Germline assignment: CDR1 SQVTM and CDR2 ANQGSEA. V lost 6 bases to trimming and J lost 2 bases, with 12 bases between them. This CDR3 comprises 13 residues. Here the CDR3 DNA reads TGCAGCGTACCGGACAGCGCCACAGATACGCAGTATTTT. The encoded protein is CSVPDSATDTQYF.

Many counts were recorded for this clonotype. The chain uses TRBV12-3 or TRBV12-4 and TRBJ1-1; 7 positions agree with TRBD1. The CDR3 is made up of 15 amino acids. J gave up 1 base and V 0 bases, and 2 bases lay outside the gene matches. The CDR3 DNA sequence: TGTGCCAGCAGTTTAGCCACAGGGGAGAACACTGAAGCTTTCTTT. Its protein product is CASSLATGENTEAFF.

As to this clonotype: This may come from a read error, since a much larger clone is one base off. This chain joins TRBV20-1 and TRBJ2-7; no clear D. This CDR3 is 14 amino acids long. The germline V and J ends were trimmed by 5 bases and 5 bases, with 19 bases remaining between them. CDR1 is DFQATT, CDR2 SNEGSKA, per germline (reference sequence). In DNA, the CDR3 is TGCAGTGCTTTGCCCCCCAATGTTGACCACGAGCAGTACTTC. Its protein is CSALPPNVDHEQYF.

Remarks on this clonotype: This may stem from a read error, because a much larger clone lies one nucleotide away. The genes are TRBV7-2 and TRBJ2-5; 11 bases line up with TRBD2. This CDR3 has 18 amino acids. Germline CDR1 and CDR2: SGHTA and FQGNSA. CDR3 DNA sequence: TGTGCCAGCAGCTTAGATCCTCGACTAGCGGGAAACCATGAGACCCAGTACTTC. Residues: CASSLDPRLAGNHETQYF. Full variable domain (rest looked up from reference TRBV7-2 and TRBJ2-5): GAGVSQSPSNKVTEKGKDVELRCDPISGHTALYWYRQSLGQGLEFLIYFQGNSAPDKSGLPSDRFSAERTGGSVSTLTIQRTQQEDSAVYLCASSLDPRLAGNHETQYFGPGTRLLVL.

This sequence joins TRBV29-1 and TRBJ2-1, with a possible D match to TRBD2 (6 bases). The CDR3 extends over 13 amino acids. The germline V gene has CDR1 SQVTM and CDR2 ANQGSEA. V dropped 6 bases and J dropped 4 bases, with 13 bases sitting between them. CDR3 sequence reads: CSVPGTGYNEQFF. DNA for the CDR3: TGCAGCGTCCCCGGGACTGGTTACAATGAGCAGTTCTTC.

This clonotype was seen repeatedly, ten times or more. The CDR3 reads CASSLFSVAVQETQYF. CDR3 DNA sequence: TGTGCCAGCAGCTTATTTTCGGTGGCAGTTCAAGAGACCCAGTACTTC. The chain carries TRBV7-2 and TRBJ2-5; D unresolved. The CDR3 spans 16 residues. Deletions cut 2 bases from V and 2 bases from J, with 15 bases between. CDR1 is SGHTA and CDR2 is FQGNSA in the germline V gene.

This clonotype was recorded at least ten times. This chain joins TRBV3-1 and TRBJ2-7; TRBD2 might be the D (5 bases). Trimming removed 4 bases at V and 3 bases at J, with 16 bases between. The CDR3 loop spans 15 amino acids. Germline assignment: CDR1 LGHDT and CDR2 YNNKEL (reference sequence). The CDR3 bases are TGTGCCAGCAGCCCGATGGTAGCAAGCGGCTACGAGCAGTACTTC. This translates into CASSPMVASGYEQYF.